This entry is about one T cell receptor (beta chain). Its target is unknown. This sample's time point: peak reinfection, 3 to 8 weeks after reinfection detection. Sorted cells were sequenced directly ex vivo without any in vitro expansion. The Montreal HEPCO cohort supplied donors who inject drugs. Control naive CD8 T cells came from a couple of donors at all three reinfection time points. The data were produced by immunoSEQ multiplex PCR, yet TCRdb's version contains in-frame clones alone and is incomplete. The table has under 50,000 clones, 85% to 90% seen once. These data belong to a study of memory CD8 T cells in hepatitis C reinfection. Study context: HCV reinfection: RNA-positive following two negative tests at least 60 days apart.

General observations from the study: Only a few donors prevented definitive conclusions about public clonotypes.

This receptor was obtained from a man between 18 and 29 years old with hepatitis C virus infection. Input material: naive CD8+ T cells sorted from blood.

CDR3 coding DNA: TGTGCCAGCAGCTTAGTAGTAGCTAGCGGGGGGCAGGCCTACAATGAGCAGTTCTTC. This codes for CASSLVVASGGQAYNEQFF. The rearrangement joins TRBV7-9 to TRBJ2-1; 11 bases are a match to TRBD2. CDR1 SEHNR and CDR2 FQNEAQ come from the germline V gene (reference sequence). The CDR3 loop spans 19 amino acids. The V gene end was trimmed by 1 base and the J gene end by 2 bases; junction bases not matched to a gene: 10.